This T cell receptor beta chain is from a study of Graves' ophthalmopathy and Graves' hyperthyroidism. Study overall: Ahead of any treatment, peripheral blood was obtained at the initial diagnosis. Study-wide points: The model flagged ophthalmopathy progression at more than 60% sensitivity and 72% to 85% specificity. From stable hyperthyroidism, ophthalmopathy was separated by a 13-signature model with about 88% sensitivity and more than 75% specificity.

V dropped 5 bases and J dropped 6 bases, with 10 bases sitting between them. The CDR3 totals 13 residues. Germline-derived CDR1 and CDR2 are MGHDK and SYGVNS. RNA served as the template for amplifying TCR beta CDR3 regions. Second-round multiplex PCR came after first-round RT-PCR with HTBI primers. TCRdb reprocessed the multiplex PCR reads via MiXCR and lists one record per CDR3 protein. The sample holds almost 750,000 distinct CDR3 sequences, 40% seen once. Certain patients, namely those with other autoimmune diseases, uncontrolled infections, pregnancy or lactation, were excluded. This clonotype was seen only a few times. The antigen remains unidentified.

The chain joins TRBV25-1 to TRBJ2-2; D unresolved. The sequenced sample was peripheral blood. The source of this sequence is an adult man with Graves' ophthalmopathy. CDR3 in amino acids: CASSFVASGELFF. CDR3 nucleotide sequence: TGTGCCAGCAGTTTTGTAGCCTCCGGGGAGCTGTTTTTT.